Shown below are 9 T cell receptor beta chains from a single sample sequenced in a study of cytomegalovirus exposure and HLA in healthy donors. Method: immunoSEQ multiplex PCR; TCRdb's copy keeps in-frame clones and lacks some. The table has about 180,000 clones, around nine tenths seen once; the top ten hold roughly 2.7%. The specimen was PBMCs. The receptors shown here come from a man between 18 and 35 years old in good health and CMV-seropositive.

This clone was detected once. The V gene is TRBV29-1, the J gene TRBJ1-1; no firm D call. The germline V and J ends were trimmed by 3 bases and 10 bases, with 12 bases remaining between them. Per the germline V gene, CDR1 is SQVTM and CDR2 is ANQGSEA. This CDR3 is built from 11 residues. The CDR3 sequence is CSVEESSAAFF. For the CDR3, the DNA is TGCAGCGTTGAGGAGTCGTCCGCAGCTTTCTTT.

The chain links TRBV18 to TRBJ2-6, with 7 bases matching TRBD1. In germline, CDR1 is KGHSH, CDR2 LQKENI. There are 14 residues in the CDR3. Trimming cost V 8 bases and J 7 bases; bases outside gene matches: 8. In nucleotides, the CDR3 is TGTGCCAGCCAGGCAGGGGGTGCAGCCAACGTCCTGACTTTC. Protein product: CASQAGGAANVLTF.

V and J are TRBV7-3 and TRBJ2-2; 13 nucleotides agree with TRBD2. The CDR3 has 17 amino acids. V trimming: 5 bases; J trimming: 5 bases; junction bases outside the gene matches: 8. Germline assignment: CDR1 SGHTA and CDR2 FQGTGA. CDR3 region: CASSLGLAGVQTGELFF. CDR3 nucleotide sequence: TGTGCCAGCAGCCTCGGACTAGCGGGAGTCCAGACCGGGGAGCTGTTTTTT.

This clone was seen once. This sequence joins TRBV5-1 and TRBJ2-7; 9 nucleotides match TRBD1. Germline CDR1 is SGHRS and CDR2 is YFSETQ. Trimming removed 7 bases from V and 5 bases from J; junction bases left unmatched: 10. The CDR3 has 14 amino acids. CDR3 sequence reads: CASWEPGQGNEQYF. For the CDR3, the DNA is TGCGCCAGCTGGGAACCGGGACAGGGAAACGAGCAGTACTTC.

The CDR3 spells CASSLIGSYEQYF. The CDR3 nucleotides read TGTGCCAGCAGCTTGATCGGGTCCTACGAGCAGTACTTC. This sequence joins TRBV5-4 and TRBJ2-7; D is unresolved. The germline V gene encodes CDR1 SGHNT and CDR2 YYREEE (reference sequence). Trimming took 1 base from V and 1 from J, leaving 6 bases between them. The CDR3 covers 13 residues.

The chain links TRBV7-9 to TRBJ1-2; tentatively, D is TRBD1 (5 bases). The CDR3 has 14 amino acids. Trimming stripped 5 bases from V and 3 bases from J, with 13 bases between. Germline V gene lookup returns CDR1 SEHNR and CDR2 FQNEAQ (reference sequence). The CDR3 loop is CASSRDFTHYGYTF. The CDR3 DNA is TGTGCCAGCAGCCGGGACTTCACCCACTATGGCTACACCTTC.

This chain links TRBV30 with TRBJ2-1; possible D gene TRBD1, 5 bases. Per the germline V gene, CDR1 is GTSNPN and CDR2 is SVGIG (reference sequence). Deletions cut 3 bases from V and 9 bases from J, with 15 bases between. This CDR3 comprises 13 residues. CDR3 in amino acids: CAWRGRVLGEQFF. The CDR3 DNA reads TGTGCCTGGAGGGGGCGTGTGTTGGGTGAGCAGTTCTTC.

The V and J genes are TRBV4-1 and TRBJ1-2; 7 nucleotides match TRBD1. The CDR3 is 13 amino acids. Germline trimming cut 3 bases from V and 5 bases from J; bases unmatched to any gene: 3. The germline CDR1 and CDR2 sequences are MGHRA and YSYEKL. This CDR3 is CASSQGGQYGYTF. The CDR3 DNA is TGCGCCAGCAGCCAGGGGGGACAGTATGGCTACACCTTC.

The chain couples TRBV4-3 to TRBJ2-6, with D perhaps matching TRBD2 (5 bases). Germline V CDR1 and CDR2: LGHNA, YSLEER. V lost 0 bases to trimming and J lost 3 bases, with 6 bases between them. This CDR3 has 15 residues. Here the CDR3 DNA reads TGCGCCAGCAGCCAAGAGGCGGGTGGGGCCAACGTCCTGACTTTC. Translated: CASSQEAGGANVLTF.